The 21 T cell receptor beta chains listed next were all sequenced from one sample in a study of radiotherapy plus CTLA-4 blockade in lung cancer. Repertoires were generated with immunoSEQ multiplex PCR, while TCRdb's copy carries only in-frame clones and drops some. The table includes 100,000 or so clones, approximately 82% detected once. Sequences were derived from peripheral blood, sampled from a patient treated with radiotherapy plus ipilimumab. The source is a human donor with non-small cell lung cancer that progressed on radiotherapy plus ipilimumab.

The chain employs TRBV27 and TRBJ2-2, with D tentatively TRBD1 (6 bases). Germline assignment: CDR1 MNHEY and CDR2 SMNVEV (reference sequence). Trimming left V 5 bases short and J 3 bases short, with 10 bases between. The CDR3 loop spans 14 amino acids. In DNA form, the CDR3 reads TGTGCCAGCAGTATTGACAGGTACACCGGGGAGCTGTTTTTT. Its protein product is CASSIDRYTGELFF.

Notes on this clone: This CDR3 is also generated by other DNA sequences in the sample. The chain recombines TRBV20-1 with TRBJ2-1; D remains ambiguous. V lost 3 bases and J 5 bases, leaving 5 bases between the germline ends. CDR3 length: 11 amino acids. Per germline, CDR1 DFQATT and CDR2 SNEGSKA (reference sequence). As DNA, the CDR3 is TGCAGTGCTAGTTTGGACAATGAGCAGTTCTTC. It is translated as CSASLDNEQFF.

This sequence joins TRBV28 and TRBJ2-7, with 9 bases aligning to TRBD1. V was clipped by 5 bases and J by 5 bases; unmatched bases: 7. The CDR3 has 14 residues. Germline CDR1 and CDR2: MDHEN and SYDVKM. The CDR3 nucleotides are TGTGCCAGCAGTCACAGGGGGCCCGGGAACGAGCAGTACTTC. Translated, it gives CASSHRGPGNEQYF.

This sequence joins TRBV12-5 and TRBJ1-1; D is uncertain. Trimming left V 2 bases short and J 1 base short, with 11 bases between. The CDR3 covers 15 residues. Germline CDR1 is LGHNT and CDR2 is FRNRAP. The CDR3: CASGLTPVQNTEAFF. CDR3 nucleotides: TGTGCTAGTGGTTTGACACCCGTCCAGAACACTGAAGCTTTCTTT.

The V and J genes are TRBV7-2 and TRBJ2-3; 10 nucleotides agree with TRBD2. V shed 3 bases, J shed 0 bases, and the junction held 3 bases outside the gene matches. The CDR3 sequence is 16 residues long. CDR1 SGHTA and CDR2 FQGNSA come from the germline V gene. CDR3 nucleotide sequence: TGTGCCAGCAGCTTGACTAGCGGGCTCAGCACAGATACGCAGTATTTT. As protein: CASSLTSGLSTDTQYF.

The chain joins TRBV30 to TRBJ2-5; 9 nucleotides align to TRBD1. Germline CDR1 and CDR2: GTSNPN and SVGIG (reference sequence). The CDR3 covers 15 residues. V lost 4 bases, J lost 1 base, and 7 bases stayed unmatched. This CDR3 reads CAWNLPDRGQETQYF. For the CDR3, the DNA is TGTGCCTGGAACCTCCCGGACAGGGGCCAAGAGACCCAGTACTTC.

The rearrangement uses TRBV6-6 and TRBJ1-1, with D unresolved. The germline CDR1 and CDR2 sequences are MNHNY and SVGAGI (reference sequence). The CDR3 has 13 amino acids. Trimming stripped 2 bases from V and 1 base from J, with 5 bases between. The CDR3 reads CASSYVANTEAFF. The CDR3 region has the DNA TGTGCCAGCAGTTACGTCGCGAACACTGAAGCTTTCTTT.

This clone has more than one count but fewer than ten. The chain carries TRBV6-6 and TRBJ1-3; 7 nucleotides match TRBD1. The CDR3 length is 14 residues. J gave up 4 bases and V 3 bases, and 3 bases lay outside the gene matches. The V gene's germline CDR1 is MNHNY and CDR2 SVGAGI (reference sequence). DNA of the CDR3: TGTGCCAGCAGTTATACAGGGGAGGGAAACACCATATATTTT. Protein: CASSYTGEGNTIYF.

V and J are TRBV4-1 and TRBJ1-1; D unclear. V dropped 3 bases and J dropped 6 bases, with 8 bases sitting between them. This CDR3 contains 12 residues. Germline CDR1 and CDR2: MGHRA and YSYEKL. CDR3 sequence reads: CASSHPSSEAFF. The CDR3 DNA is TGCGCCAGCAGCCATCCCAGCTCTGAAGCTTTCTTT.

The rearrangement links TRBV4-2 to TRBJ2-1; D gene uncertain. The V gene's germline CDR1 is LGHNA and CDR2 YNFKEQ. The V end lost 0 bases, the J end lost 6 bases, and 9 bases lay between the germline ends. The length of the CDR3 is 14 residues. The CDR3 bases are TGTGCCAGCAGCCAAGAAGGACGGGCCAATGAGCAGTTCTTC. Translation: CASSQEGRANEQFF.

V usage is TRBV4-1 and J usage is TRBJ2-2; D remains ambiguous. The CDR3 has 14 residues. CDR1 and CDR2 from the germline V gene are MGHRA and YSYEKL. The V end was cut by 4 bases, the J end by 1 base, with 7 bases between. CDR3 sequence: CASSPTENTGELFF. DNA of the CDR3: TGCGCCAGCAGCCCAACAGAGAACACCGGGGAGCTGTTTTTT.

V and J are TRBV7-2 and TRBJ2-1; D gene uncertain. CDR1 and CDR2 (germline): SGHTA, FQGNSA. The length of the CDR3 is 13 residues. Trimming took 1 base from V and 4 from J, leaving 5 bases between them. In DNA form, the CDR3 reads TGTGCCAGCAGCTTAGTGAGGTACAATGAGCAGTTCTTC. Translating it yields CASSLVRYNEQFF.

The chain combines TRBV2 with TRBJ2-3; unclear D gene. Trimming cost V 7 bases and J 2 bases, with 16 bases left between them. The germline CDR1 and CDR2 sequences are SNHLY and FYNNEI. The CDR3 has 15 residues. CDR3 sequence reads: CASIQSGRNTDTQYF. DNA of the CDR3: TGTGCCAGCATACAATCTGGACGGAACACAGATACGCAGTATTTT.

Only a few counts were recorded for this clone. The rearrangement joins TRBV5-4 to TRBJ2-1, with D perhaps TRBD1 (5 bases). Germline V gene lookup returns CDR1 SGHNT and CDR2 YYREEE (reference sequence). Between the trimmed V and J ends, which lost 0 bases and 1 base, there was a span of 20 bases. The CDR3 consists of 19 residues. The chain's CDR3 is CASSLAGVTATHSYNEQFF. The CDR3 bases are TGTGCCAGCAGCTTGGCTGGGGTGACAGCTACTCATTCCTACAATGAGCAGTTCTTC.

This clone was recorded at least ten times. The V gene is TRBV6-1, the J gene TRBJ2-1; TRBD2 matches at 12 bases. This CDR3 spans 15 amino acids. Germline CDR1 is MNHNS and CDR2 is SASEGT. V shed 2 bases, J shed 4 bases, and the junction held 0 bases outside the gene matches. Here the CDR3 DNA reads TGTGCCAGCAGTGAACTAGCGGGAGGGTACAATGAGCAGTTCTTC. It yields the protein CASSELAGGYNEQFF.

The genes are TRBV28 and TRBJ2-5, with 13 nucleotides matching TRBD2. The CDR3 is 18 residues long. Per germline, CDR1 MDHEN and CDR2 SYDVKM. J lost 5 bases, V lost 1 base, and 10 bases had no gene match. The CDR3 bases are TGTGCCAGCAGTTTATTCGGGACTAGCGGGACCGGGATGGAGACCCAGTACTTC. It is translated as CASSLFGTSGTGMETQYF.

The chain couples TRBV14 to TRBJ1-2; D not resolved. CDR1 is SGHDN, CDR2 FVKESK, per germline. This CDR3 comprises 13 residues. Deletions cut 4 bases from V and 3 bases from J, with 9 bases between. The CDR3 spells CASSPRTDYGYTF. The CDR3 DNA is TGTGCCAGCAGCCCCCGGACGGACTATGGCTACACCTTC.

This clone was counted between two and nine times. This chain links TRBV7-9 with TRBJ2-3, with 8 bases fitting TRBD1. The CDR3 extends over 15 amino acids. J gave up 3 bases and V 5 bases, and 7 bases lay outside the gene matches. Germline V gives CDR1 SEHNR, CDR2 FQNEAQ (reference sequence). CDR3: CASSTPDRATDTQYF. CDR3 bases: TGTGCCAGCAGCACCCCGGACAGGGCTACAGATACGCAGTATTTT.

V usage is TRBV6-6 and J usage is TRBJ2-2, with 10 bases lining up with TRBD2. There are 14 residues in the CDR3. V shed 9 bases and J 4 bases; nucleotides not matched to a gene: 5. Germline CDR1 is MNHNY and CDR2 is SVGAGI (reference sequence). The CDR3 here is CASSGRKSTGELFF. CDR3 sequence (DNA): TGTGCCAGTAGCGGGAGGAAAAGCACCGGGGAGCTGTTTTTT.

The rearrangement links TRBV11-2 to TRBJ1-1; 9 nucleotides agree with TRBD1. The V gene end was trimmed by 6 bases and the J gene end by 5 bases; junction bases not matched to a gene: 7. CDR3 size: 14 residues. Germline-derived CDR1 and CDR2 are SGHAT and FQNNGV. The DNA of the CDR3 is TGTGCCAGCAGTCAACAGGGGGCAAGGACTGAAGCTTTCTTT. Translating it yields CASSQQGARTEAFF.

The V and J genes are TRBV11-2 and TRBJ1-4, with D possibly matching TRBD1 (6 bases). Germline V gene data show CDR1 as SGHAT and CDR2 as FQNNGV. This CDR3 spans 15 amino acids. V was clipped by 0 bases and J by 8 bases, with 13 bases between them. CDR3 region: CASSLDSGAGEKLFF. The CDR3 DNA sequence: TGTGCCAGCAGCTTAGATTCAGGGGCGGGGGAAAAACTGTTTTTT.